This TCR beta chain was sequenced for a study of T cell responses to AZD1222 COVID-19 vaccine. Study summary: Investigators merged groups given second doses at roughly 4 or roughly 12 weeks. Study-wide points: Spike regions recognized by vaccine-associated CD4 TCRs spanned the protein, led by 160-218 and 743-854. Spike-specific TCR breadth and depth went up after people got two AZD1222 doses. Possibly, clonal diversity was underestimated; donors were largely white British and included more females.

The protocol was immunoSEQ multiplex PCR, while the TCRdb copy is restricted to in-frame clones and leaves out a portion. Among about 190,000 clones listed, around 94% were seen once. This CDR3 is built from 14 residues. Germline-derived CDR1 and CDR2 are SGDLS and YYNGEE. The V gene lost 4 bases and the J gene lost 6 bases, with 16 bases spanning the gap. As concerns this clone: Its specificity is unknown.

The V call is TRBV9, the J call TRBJ1-1; D is unclear. Specimen: peripheral blood, collected on day 0 of AZD1222 vaccination. The sequence was obtained from an adult in good health. This chain's CDR3 is CASSTSTAPAEAFF. DNA of the CDR3: TGTGCCAGCAGCACATCCACAGCGCCGGCTGAAGCTTTCTTT.